This TCR beta chain was recorded in a study of T cell responses to AZD1222 COVID-19 vaccine. Findings of the study overall: Every sample of the repertoires postdated the peak T cell response.

Measured with immunoSEQ multiplex PCR; TCRdb has only the in-frame clones, and not every one. The sample contains over 75,000 clones, roughly nine tenths of which appear only once. V trimming: 4 bases; J trimming: 10 bases; junction bases outside the gene matches: 6. The V gene's germline CDR1 is SGHTA and CDR2 FQGNSA. This CDR3 spans 13 amino acids. This clone has a single count. Its antigen is not known. The chain employs TRBV7-2 and TRBJ2-1; TRBD2 matches at 8 bases. This TCR derives from an adult in good health. Sequenced here: peripheral blood, sampled on day 0 of AZD1222 vaccination. The CDR3 DNA follows: TGTGCCAGCAGCTACGGACTAGCCCGCGAGCAGTTCTTC. This sequence encodes CASSYGLAREQFF.